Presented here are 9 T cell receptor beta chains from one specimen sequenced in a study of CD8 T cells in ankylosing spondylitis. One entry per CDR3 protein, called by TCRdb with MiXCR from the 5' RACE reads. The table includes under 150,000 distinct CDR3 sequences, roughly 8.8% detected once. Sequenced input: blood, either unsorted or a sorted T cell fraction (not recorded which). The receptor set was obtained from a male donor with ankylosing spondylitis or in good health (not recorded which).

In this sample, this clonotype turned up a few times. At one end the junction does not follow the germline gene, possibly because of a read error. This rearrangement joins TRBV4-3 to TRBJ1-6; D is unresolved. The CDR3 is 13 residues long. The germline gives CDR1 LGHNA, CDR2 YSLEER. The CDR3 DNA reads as TGCGCCAGCAGCCAAGATATAAGGTCCCCCCTCCTCTTT. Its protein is CASSQDIRSPLLF.

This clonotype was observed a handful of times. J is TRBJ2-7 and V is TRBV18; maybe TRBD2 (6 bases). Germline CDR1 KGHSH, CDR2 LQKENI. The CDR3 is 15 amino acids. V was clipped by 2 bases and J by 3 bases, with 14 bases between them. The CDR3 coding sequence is TGTGCCAGCTCACCATTGCGGGGAGTTGGCTACGAGCAGTACTTC. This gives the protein CASSPLRGVGYEQYF.

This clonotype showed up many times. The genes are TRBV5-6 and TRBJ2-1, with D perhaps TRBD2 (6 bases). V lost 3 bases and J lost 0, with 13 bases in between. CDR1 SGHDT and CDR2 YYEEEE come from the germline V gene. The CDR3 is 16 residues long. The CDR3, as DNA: TGTGCCAGCAGCTCGACGGGGGAGCTCTCCTACAATGAGCAGTTCTTC. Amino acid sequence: CASSSTGELSYNEQFF.

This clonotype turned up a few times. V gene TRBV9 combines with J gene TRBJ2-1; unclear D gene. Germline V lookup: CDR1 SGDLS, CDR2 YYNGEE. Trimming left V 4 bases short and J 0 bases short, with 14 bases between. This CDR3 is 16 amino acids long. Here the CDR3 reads CASSPLSGLSYNEQFF. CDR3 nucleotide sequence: TGTGCCAGCAGCCCGCTATCCGGTCTCTCCTACAATGAGCAGTTCTTC.

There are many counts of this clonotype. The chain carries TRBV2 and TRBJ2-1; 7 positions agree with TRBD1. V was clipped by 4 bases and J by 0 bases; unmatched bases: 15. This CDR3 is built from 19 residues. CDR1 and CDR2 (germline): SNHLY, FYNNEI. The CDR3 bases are TGTGCCAGCAGTGTTTTCGGGGACAGCAACTTAGGCTCCTACAATGAGCAGTTCTTC. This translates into CASSVFGDSNLGSYNEQFF.

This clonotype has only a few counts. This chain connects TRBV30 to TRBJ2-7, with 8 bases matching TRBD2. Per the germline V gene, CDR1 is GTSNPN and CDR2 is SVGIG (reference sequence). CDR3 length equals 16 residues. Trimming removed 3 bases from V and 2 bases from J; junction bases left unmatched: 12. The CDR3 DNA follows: TGTGCCTGGAGAGACCGATCTAGCGGGTTCCCCTACGAGCAGTACTTC. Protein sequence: CAWRDRSSGFPYEQYF.

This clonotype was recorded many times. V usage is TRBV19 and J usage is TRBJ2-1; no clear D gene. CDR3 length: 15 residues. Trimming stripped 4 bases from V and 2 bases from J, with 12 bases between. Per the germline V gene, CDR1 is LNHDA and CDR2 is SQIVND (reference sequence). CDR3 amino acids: CASSNLGNAYNEQFF. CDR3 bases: TGTGCCAGTAGTAACCTGGGTAATGCCTACAATGAGCAGTTCTTC.

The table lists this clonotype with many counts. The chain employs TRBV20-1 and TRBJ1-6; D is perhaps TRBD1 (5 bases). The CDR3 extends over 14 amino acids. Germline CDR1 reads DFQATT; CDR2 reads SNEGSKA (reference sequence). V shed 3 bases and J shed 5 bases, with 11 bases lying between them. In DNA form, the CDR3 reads TGCAGTGCTAGCGCCGTCAGGGATAATTCACCCCTCCACTTT. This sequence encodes CSASAVRDNSPLHF.

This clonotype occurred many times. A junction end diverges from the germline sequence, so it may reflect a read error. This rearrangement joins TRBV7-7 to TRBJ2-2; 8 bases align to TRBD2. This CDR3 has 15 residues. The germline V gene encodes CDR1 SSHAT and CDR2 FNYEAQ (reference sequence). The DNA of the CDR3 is TGTGCTAGCAGCTTGAGTAGCGGGGCGACCGGGGAGCTGTTTTTT. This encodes CASSLSSGATGELFF.